These 9 T cell receptor beta chains share one sample of origin, sequenced in a study of blood T cell repertoires in COVID-19. Repertoires were generated with immunoSEQ multiplex PCR, while TCRdb's copy carries only in-frame clones and drops some. The sample comprises 150,000 to 200,000 clones, 87% of which are singletons, and about 1.6% rests with the top ten. The specimen was peripheral blood. The source of these receptors is a woman between 45 and 65 years old with acute or convalescent COVID-19.

This clone occurred once. The J gene is TRBJ2-7, the V gene TRBV6-2 or TRBV6-3; 7 bases align to TRBD2. J lost 0 bases, V lost 4 bases, and 6 bases had no gene match. In germline, CDR1 is MNHEY, CDR2 SVGEGT. The CDR3 runs to 15 residues. The CDR3 sequence is CASSSAGTTSYEQYF. For the CDR3, the DNA is TGTGCCAGCAGTTCGGCCGGGACTACCTCCTACGAGCAGTACTTC.

The J gene is TRBJ1-6, the V gene TRBV5-1; D is unclear. This CDR3 is built from 14 residues. In germline, CDR1 is SGHRS, CDR2 YFSETQ. Trimming took 4 bases from V and 6 from J, leaving 11 bases between them. The CDR3 sequence is CASSISLSNSPLHF. CDR3 bases: TGCGCCAGCAGCATCTCCCTTAGTAATTCACCCCTCCACTTT.

The chain couples TRBV12-3 or TRBV12-4 to TRBJ2-1, with TRBD2 identical over 13 bases. This CDR3 is built from 13 residues. V lost 6 bases to trimming and J lost 10 bases; unmatched junction nucleotides: 3. CDR3 bases: TGTGCCAGCAGCCAGGGACTAGCGGGAGAGCAGTTCTTC. Translated, it gives CASSQGLAGEQFF.

This sequence joins TRBV14 and TRBJ1-1, with D possibly being TRBD1 (6 bases). This CDR3 is built from 14 residues. Trimming left V 0 bases short and J 5 bases short, with 10 bases between. Germline CDR1 reads SGHDN; CDR2 reads FVKESK. CDR3 coding DNA: TGTGCCAGCAGCCAAGAGGGGGCCGTAACTGAAGCTTTCTTT. Amino acids: CASSQEGAVTEAFF.

This chain uses TRBV6-2 or TRBV6-3 with TRBJ1-1; 10 positions agree with TRBD1. CDR3 length equals 15 residues. Losses at the gene ends were 2 bases for V and 9 bases for J; bases not matched to a gene: 9. Looked up from germline, CDR1 is MNHEY and CDR2 is SVGEGT. CDR3 sequence (DNA): TGTGCCAGCAGTTACCCAATGACAGGGGGCAGGAAAGCTTTCTTT. Its protein product is CASSYPMTGGRKAFF.

The chain uses TRBV27 and TRBJ1-5; 9 bases match TRBD1. Germline V gene sequence: CDR1 MNHEY, CDR2 SMNVEV (reference sequence). The CDR3 length is 17 residues. Trimming took 5 bases from V and 0 from J; bases not matched to a gene: 8. This chain's CDR3 is CASSPFWTGASNQPQHF. In DNA, the CDR3 is TGTGCCAGCAGTCCCTTTTGGACAGGGGCTAGCAATCAGCCCCAGCATTTT.

The chain couples TRBV11-1 to TRBJ1-1, with D tentatively TRBD1 (5 bases). This CDR3 region has 13 residues. Germline CDR1 SGHAT, CDR2 FQDESV (reference sequence). Trimming pared 4 bases from V and 7 bases from J, leaving 13 bases between. The CDR3 nucleotides read TGTGCCAGCAGCTATGTGGACGGGGGTGAAGCTTTCTTT. Translating gives CASSYVDGGEAFF. Full variable domain (rest looked up from reference TRBV11-1 and TRBJ1-1): EAEVAQSPRYKITEKSQAVAFWCDPISGHATLYWYRQILGQGPELLVQFQDESVVDDSQLPKDRFSAERLKGVDSTLKIQPAELGDSAMYLCASSYVDGGEAFFGQGTRLTVV.

V usage is TRBV7-2 and J usage is TRBJ2-7, with D hard to call. Germline V lookup: CDR1 SGHTA, CDR2 FQGNSA. This CDR3 has 11 residues. Trimming stripped 5 bases from V and 3 bases from J, with 5 bases between. DNA for the CDR3: TGTGCCAGCAGCCTGTACTACGAGCAGTACTTC. Amino acids: CASSLYYEQYF.

The rearrangement uses TRBV6-4 and TRBJ1-2; D call uncertain. The CDR3 covers 16 residues. Trimming stripped 1 base from V and 8 bases from J, with 20 bases between. Germline V gives CDR1 MRHNA, CDR2 SNTAGT. The CDR3 DNA follows: TGTGCCAGCAGTGACTATTCGGGAGCGTTCCCTAAAGGCTACACCTTC. This codes for CASSDYSGAFPKGYTF.